Given below is one TCR beta chain in context. The antigen is not known. This sample stems from a study of cytomegalovirus exposure and HLA in healthy donors. V dropped 8 bases and J dropped 7; count of bases not matched to a gene: 11. The CDR3 loop spans 15 amino acids. Germline CDR1 LNHDA, CDR2 SQIVND (reference sequence). Study outcomes and limitations: Later work associated fewer than 20,000 TCR beta sequences with HLA alleles at 0.05 false discovery rate. Several V segments, TRBV6-2 and TRBV6-3 among them, could not be told apart and were dropped. In an earlier analysis, most TCR beta V segments were productive about 87% or about 30% of the time.

Researchers ran the PCR with 60 Vbeta and 13 Jbeta primers. The repertoire was sequenced with immunoSEQ multiplex PCR; TCRdb's copy has only in-frame clones and lacks some. Of some 110,000 clones listed, 60% to 75% were seen once; the top ten hold 2.5% to 3%. The TCR comes from a male donor in good health and CMV-seropositive. The chain links TRBV19 to TRBJ2-4; 10 nucleotides line up with TRBD1. The sequencing sample was made of PBMCs. CDR3 protein: CASCTGRTGGNIQYF. Here the CDR3 DNA reads TGTGCCAGTTGCACGGGGAGGACAGGGGGGAACATTCAGTACTTC. The complete variable domain, with remaining parts taken from reference TRBV19 and TRBJ2-4, reads DGGITQSPKYLFRKEGQNVTLSCEQNLNHDAMYWYRQDPGQGLRLIYYSQIVNDFQKGDIAEGYSVSREKKESFPLTVTSAQKNPTAFYLCASCTGRTGGNIQYFGAGTRLSVL.